Presented here are 23 T cell receptor beta chains from one specimen sequenced in a study of post-analysis software for immune sequencing data. Study-wide points: Patients used five TRBV segments, including TRBV5-6, TRBV5-1 and TRBV20-1, more often than controls.

What these receptors recognize is not known. Unique molecular identifiers were built into the TCR beta cDNA libraries. TCRdb reprocessed the PCR reads via MiXCR and lists one record per CDR3 protein. Among a few hundred thousand distinct CDR3 sequences listed, nearly 45% were seen once. Sequenced: blood. These receptor sequences come from a girl between 5 and 17 years old with multiple sclerosis.

The CDR3 loop reads CASSLTTSGVPETQYF. The CDR3, as DNA: TGTGCCAGCAGTCTTACGACTAGCGGGGTGCCAGAGACCCAGTACTTC. V and J are TRBV28 and TRBJ2-5, with 11 bases identical to TRBD2. This CDR3 has 16 residues. Germline CDR1 reads MDHEN; CDR2 reads SYDVKM. V shed 5 bases and J 4 bases; nucleotides not matched to a gene: 9.

This clonotype came up a few times. This chain connects TRBV7-6 to TRBJ1-2; D is perhaps TRBD1 (5 bases). Germline assignment: CDR1 SGHVS and CDR2 FNYEAQ. With 5 bases removed from V and 4 bases from J, the gap between germline ends came to 11 bases. There are 13 residues in the CDR3. The CDR3 DNA reads as TGTGCCAGCAGCGGGACGGAACTCTATGGCTACACCTTC. Translating it yields CASSGTELYGYTF.

The rearrangement joins TRBV12-3 or TRBV12-4 to TRBJ1-1; D gene uncertain. Trimming pared 1 base from V and 5 bases from J, leaving 8 bases between. The CDR3 loop spans 13 amino acids. The CDR3 bases are TGTGCCAGCAGTTTAGGAGTAGGTACTGAAGCTTTCTTT. Translation gives CASSLGVGTEAFF.

V is TRBV3-1 and J is TRBJ2-3; TRBD2 matches at 7 bases. The CDR3 covers 13 residues. Germline-derived CDR1 and CDR2 are LGHDT and YNNKEL (reference sequence). The V gene end was trimmed by 5 bases and the J gene end by 5 bases; junction bases not matched to a gene: 4. Here the CDR3 reads CASSGRARDTQYF. DNA of the CDR3: TGTGCCAGCAGCGGGAGGGCAAGAGATACGCAGTATTTT.

The chain has TRBV5-1 and TRBJ1-1, with 10 bases fitting TRBD1. Germline CDR1 is SGHRS and CDR2 is YFSETQ. The CDR3 has 14 residues. With 3 bases clipped from V and 9 bases from J, the junction kept 8 bases outside the gene matches. The CDR3 sequence: CASSYGTGDYKAFF. The CDR3 DNA follows: TGCGCCAGCAGCTACGGGACAGGGGACTACAAAGCTTTCTTT. Using reference TRBV5-1 and TRBJ1-1 for the parts outside the CDR3, the full variable domain is KAGVTQTPRYLIKTRGQQVTLSCSPISGHRSVSWYQQTPGQGLQFLFEYFSETQRNKGNFPGRFSGRQFSNSRSEMNVSTLELGDSALYLCASSYGTGDYKAFFGQGTRLTVV.

This clonotype occurred many times. The rearrangement uses TRBV12-3 or TRBV12-4 and TRBJ1-2; D gene uncertain. The germline V and J ends were trimmed by 1 base and 3 bases, with 6 bases remaining between them. CDR3 length: 13 amino acids. CDR3: CASSLGQDYGYTF. CDR3 sequence (DNA): TGTGCCAGCAGTTTAGGGCAGGACTATGGCTACACCTTC.

V and J are TRBV6-2 or TRBV6-3 and TRBJ2-5, with TRBD1 matching over 7 bases. Germline trimming cut 6 bases from V and 4 bases from J; bases unmatched to any gene: 11. The length of the CDR3 is 15 residues. Germline CDR1 is MNHEY and CDR2 is SVGEGT. CDR3 protein: CASRPRGMGLETQYF. CDR3 DNA: TGTGCCAGCAGGCCCAGGGGGATGGGGTTAGAGACCCAGTACTTC.

The chain combines TRBV7-8 with TRBJ1-6; D gene unclear. Germline V gives CDR1 SGHVS, CDR2 FQNEAQ. CDR3 length equals 13 residues. Trimming left V 2 bases short and J 7 bases short, with 6 bases between. The CDR3 sequence: CASSLWENSPLHF. The CDR3 DNA sequence: TGTGCCAGCAGCTTATGGGAGAATTCACCCCTCCACTTT. Full variable domain (missing parts from reference TRBV7-8 and TRBJ1-6): GAGVSQSPRYKVAKRGQDVALRCDPISGHVSLFWYQQALGQGPEFLTYFQNEAQLDKSGLPSDRFFAERPEGSVSTLKIQRTQQEDSAVYLCASSLWENSPLHFGNGTRLTVT.

This chain connects TRBV28 to TRBJ2-3; perhaps TRBD2 as D (5 bases). The CDR3 extends over 19 amino acids. Between the trimmed V and J ends, which lost 4 bases and 1 base, there was a span of 24 bases. CDR1 and CDR2 from the germline V gene are MDHEN and SYDVKM. CDR3 sequence: CASSSTPIVREPGTDTQYF. The CDR3 nucleotides read TGTGCCAGCAGTTCGACCCCCATCGTTAGGGAGCCCGGCACAGATACGCAGTATTTT.

This clonotype was counted only a few times. The CDR3, as DNA: TGTGCCAGCAGCCCGGGGCAGGGGAATCATAATTCACCCCTCCACTTT. The encoded protein is CASSPGQGNHNSPLHF. This chain links TRBV7-9 with TRBJ1-6; D is possibly TRBD1 (6 bases). The CDR3 runs 16 residues. Germline assignment: CDR1 SEHNR and CDR2 FQNEAQ (reference sequence). V lost 5 bases and J lost 5, with 16 bases in between.

The chain has TRBV7-9 and TRBJ2-3; either TRBD1 or TRBD2 may fit D (6 bases each). The germline V gene encodes CDR1 SEHNR and CDR2 FQNEAQ (reference sequence). The germline V and J ends were trimmed by 0 bases and 3 bases, with 13 bases remaining between them. The CDR3 length is 16 residues. The CDR3 region is CASSLATGGETDTQYF. In DNA form, the CDR3 reads TGTGCCAGCAGCTTAGCGACCGGGGGCGAAACAGATACGCAGTATTTT. The entire variable domain, with the rest obtained from reference TRBV7-9 and TRBJ2-3, is as follows: DTGVSQNPRHKITKRGQNVTFRCDPISEHNRLYWYRQTLGQGPEFLTYFQNEAQLEKSRLLSDRFSAERPKGSFSTLEIQRTEQGDSAMYLCASSLATGGETDTQYFGPGTRLTVL.

The chain employs TRBV5-1 and TRBJ1-2; a possible D gene is TRBD1 (5 bases). The CDR3 length is 12 residues. Trimming cost V 2 bases and J 6 bases, with 8 bases left between them. In germline, CDR1 is SGHRS, CDR2 YFSETQ. CDR3 sequence (DNA): TGCGCCAGCAGCTTCGACAGCGATGGCTACACCTTC. Its translation is CASSFDSDGYTF.

The chain carries TRBV28 and TRBJ2-5; the match to TRBD2 covers 7 bases. This CDR3 has 16 amino acids. Germline V gene sequence: CDR1 MDHEN, CDR2 SYDVKM. The V and J ends lost 8 bases and 4 bases, in that order; junction bases with no gene match: 16. In DNA, the CDR3 is TGTGCCAGCCTCACGCCCGGGAGGAGGAGTCGAGAGACCCAGTACTTC. This encodes CASLTPGRRSRETQYF.

The chain recombines TRBV21-1 with TRBJ2-3; the D call TRBD1 from the table was never checked on the DNA. TRBV21-1 is reported as a pseudogene. The CDR3 consists of 13 residues. CDR3 sequence (DNA): TGTGCCAGCAGGGACGACAGGGAGGATACGCAGTATTTT. Translated: CASRDDREDTQYF.

Remarks on this clonotype: One end of the junction varies from germline; a read error may be responsible. The J gene is TRBJ2-1, the V gene TRBV20-1, with D maybe TRBD2 (6 bases). This CDR3 is 15 amino acids long. Germline CDR1 DFQATT, CDR2 SNEGSKA (reference sequence). This chain's CDR3 is CSASSPGASYNEQFF. The CDR3 coding sequence is TGCAGCGCTAGTTCCCCGGGAGCTTCCTACAATGAGCAGTTCTTC.

For the CDR3, the DNA is TGCAGCGTTGCCGGACCCAGCAATCAGCCCCAGCATTTT. Protein: CSVAGPSNQPQHF. The chain has TRBV29-1 and TRBJ1-5, with D unclear. The CDR3 loop spans 13 amino acids. Trimming cost V 4 bases and J 1 base, with 8 bases left between them. Germline V gene lookup returns CDR1 SQVTM and CDR2 ANQGSEA.

This chain uses TRBV5-1 with TRBJ2-1; D is uncertain. Germline loops: CDR1 SGHRS, CDR2 YFSETQ. This CDR3 is built from 14 residues. V was shortened by 2 bases and J by 4 bases, with 10 bases between the two germline ends. CDR3: CASSLELPYNEQFF. The CDR3 DNA reads TGCGCCAGCAGCTTAGAGTTGCCATACAATGAGCAGTTCTTC.

Written as DNA, the CDR3 is TGTGCCAGCAGTGAAATGGTGAACACTGAAGCTTTCTTT. It is translated as CASSEMVNTEAFF. This chain links TRBV6-4 with TRBJ1-1, with no clear D. The germline V and J ends were trimmed by 3 bases and 0 bases, with 5 bases remaining between them. This CDR3 region has 13 residues. Germline values: CDR1 MRHNA, CDR2 SNTAGT.

This clonotype was observed a single time. One end of the junction varies from germline; a read error may be responsible. The genes are TRBV12-3 or TRBV12-4 and TRBJ1-5; 9 positions match TRBD1. This CDR3 has 15 residues. DNA of the CDR3: TGTGCCAGCAGTTCGGGACAGGGAATAAATCAGCCCCTGCATTTT. This encodes CASSSGQGINQPLHF.

This sequence joins TRBV7-2 and TRBJ1-4; D remains unclear. This CDR3 spans 15 amino acids. V lost 2 bases and J 4 bases, leaving 11 bases between the germline ends. The germline V gene has CDR1 SGHTA and CDR2 FQGNSA. The CDR3 sequence is CASSLIGRLNEKLFF. In nucleotides, the CDR3 is TGTGCCAGCAGCTTAATTGGTCGGCTTAATGAAAAACTGTTTTTT.

This clonotype was seen once. V gene TRBV15 combines with J gene TRBJ2-1; D not certain. Trimming took off 7 bases at V and 2 bases at J, with 12 bases between the two ends. The CDR3 consists of 14 residues. Germline V gives CDR1 LNHNV, CDR2 YYDKDF (reference sequence). CDR3 region: CATIPGSTYNEQFF. CDR3 bases: TGTGCCACCATCCCTGGGTCCACCTACAATGAGCAGTTCTTC.

This chain connects TRBV20-1 to TRBJ2-7; D unclear. The germline V gene has CDR1 DFQATT and CDR2 SNEGSKA (reference sequence). V lost 7 bases, J lost 3 bases, and 19 bases lay in between. CDR3 length equals 14 residues. The CDR3 coding sequence is TGCAGTGTTAGTTCTCAAGTATCCCTCTACGAGCAGTACTTC. It yields the protein CSVSSQVSLYEQYF.

The chain has TRBV29-1 and TRBJ1-3; D possibly corresponds to TRBD1 (5 bases). Germline V gives CDR1 SQVTM, CDR2 ANQGSEA. Deletions cut 7 bases from V and 0 bases from J, with 13 bases between. CDR3 length: 14 residues. DNA of the CDR3: TGCAGCGCTACCGGGGGAAGCTCTGGAAACACCATATATTTT. This gives the protein CSATGGSSGNTIYF.